This T cell receptor beta chain comes out of a study of shared clonotypes between healthy human individuals. Study-level results: Naive subsets tended to show greater estimated richness than memory subsets.

This CDR3 has 15 residues. Germline CDR1 reads MDHEN; CDR2 reads SYDVKM. V lost 6 bases to trimming and J lost 6 bases; unmatched junction nucleotides: 9. A note on this clone: Its antigen is currently unknown.

None of the donors, who were healthy HIV-negative adults, had recently had acute infections or vaccinations. The genomic DNA of each subset was split evenly across several immunoSEQ plates. Template for every sorted-subset replicate PCR totaled about 0.2 ug DNA, tens of thousands of T cell genomes. Using immunoSEQ multiplex PCR, the repertoire was profiled, and TCRdb retains in-frame clones only, with some absent. This sample carries over 2 million clones, about 95% of them seen once, and the ten largest clones take 0.1% to 0.15%. This chain links TRBV28 with TRBJ1-5, with TRBD1 matching over 9 bases. The sequencing sample was made of naive CD4+ T cells sorted from blood. The subset denotes: CD45RA+ positively selected. This receptor was identified in a man younger than 35 in good health. DNA for the CDR3: TGTGCCAGCAGCCCAGGACAGGGGAACAGTCAGCCCCAGCATTTT. It is translated as CASSPGQGNSQPQHF.